The 20 T cell receptor beta chains below were found in one sample sequenced in a study of cytomegalovirus exposure and HLA in healthy donors. The PCR used 60 Vbeta and 13 Jbeta primers. Sequencing was performed with immunoSEQ multiplex PCR; in TCRdb, only in-frame clones are kept and a portion is missing. The sample has roughly 100,000 clones, around 57% seen once. Sequenced input: PBMCs. All receptors derive from a human donor in good health.

DNA for the CDR3: TGTGCCTGGAGTGTACAGTTGGGGGGGGACAAATCCTACAATGAGCAGTTCTTC. Protein: CAWSVQLGGDKSYNEQFF. This chain joins TRBV30 and TRBJ2-1; the D gene is possibly TRBD2 (7 bases). The germline V and J ends were trimmed by 0 bases and 1 base, with 19 bases remaining between them. Germline V CDR1 and CDR2: GTSNPN, SVGIG (reference sequence). The CDR3 is made up of 18 amino acids.

V usage is TRBV5-1 and J usage is TRBJ2-3; 10 positions agree with TRBD2. CDR3 size: 17 residues. The germline V gene encodes CDR1 SGHRS and CDR2 YFSETQ. J gave up 1 base and V 0 bases, and 5 bases lay outside the gene matches. Here the CDR3 reads CASSLGLLAGGTDTQYF. For the CDR3, the DNA is TGCGCCAGCAGCTTGGGTCTTCTAGCGGGAGGCACAGATACGCAGTATTTT.

J is TRBJ2-1 and V is TRBV28, with TRBD2 matching over 16 bases. CDR3 length: 16 amino acids. The germline CDR1 and CDR2 sequences are MDHEN and SYDVKM. With V trimmed by 6 bases and J by 6 bases, 5 bases remained unmatched. The CDR3 protein is CASSDGTSGRANEQFF. The CDR3 DNA is TGTGCCAGCAGCGATGGGACTAGCGGGAGGGCCAATGAGCAGTTCTTC.

The CDR3 loop reads CASSPSYSYYGYTF. In nucleotides, the CDR3 is TGTGCCAGCAGCCCCAGCTACAGCTACTATGGCTACACCTTC. J is TRBJ1-2 and V is TRBV5-5; D remains ambiguous. The CDR3 contains 14 residues. Trimming left V 4 bases short and J 3 bases short, with 13 bases between. CDR1 SGHKS and CDR2 YYEKEE come from the germline V gene (reference sequence).

This chain connects TRBV12-5 to TRBJ1-1; perhaps TRBD1 as D (6 bases). Germline CDR1 LGHNT, CDR2 FRNRAP. The CDR3 is 17 amino acids. Trimming removed 5 bases at V and 0 bases at J, with 19 bases between. This chain's CDR3 is CASGQANRDLMNTEAFF. CDR3 bases: TGTGCTAGTGGTCAAGCTAACAGGGACCTAATGAACACTGAAGCTTTCTTT.

V usage is TRBV19 and J usage is TRBJ2-3; 8 bases match TRBD2. V lost 6 bases and J lost 2; bases outside the gene matches: 7. The CDR3 totals 15 residues. Germline V gene data show CDR1 as LNHDA and CDR2 as SQIVND (reference sequence). The CDR3 sequence: CASSSGGYVTDTQYF. The CDR3 nucleotides are TGTGCCAGTAGCTCGGGGGGGTATGTCACAGATACGCAGTATTTT.

The gene calls are TRBV7-9 and TRBJ2-3; 9 bases are a match to TRBD2. The V gene end was trimmed by 6 bases and the J gene end by 2 bases; junction bases not matched to a gene: 9. This CDR3 spans 16 amino acids. Germline V gene data show CDR1 as SEHNR and CDR2 as FQNEAQ (reference sequence). This chain's CDR3 is CASSPRGGGDTDTQYF. The CDR3 DNA reads as TGTGCCAGCAGTCCTCGAGGCGGGGGGGACACAGATACGCAGTATTTT.

By sample fraction, this clone is medium-sized. The V gene is TRBV6-6, the J gene TRBJ1-4, with D perhaps matching TRBD1 (5 bases). This CDR3 region has 16 residues. In germline, CDR1 is MNHNY, CDR2 SVGAGI (reference sequence). V was cut by 6 bases and J by 8 bases, with 22 bases left in between. CDR3 region: CASRISGEAGREKLFF. The CDR3 coding sequence is TGTGCCAGCAGAATCTCCGGGGAGGCAGGGCGGGAAAAACTGTTTTTT.

In its sample, this clone was seen a few times. The rearrangement links TRBV7-8 to TRBJ1-4; unclear D gene. CDR1 SGHVS and CDR2 FQNEAQ come from the germline V gene. The V end was cut by 7 bases, the J end by 5 bases, with 14 bases between. The CDR3 totals 14 residues. The CDR3 loop is CASTGRGGNEKLFF. The CDR3 DNA follows: TGTGCCAGCACCGGCCGGGGAGGGAATGAAAAACTGTTTTTT.

The gene calls are TRBV7-2 and TRBJ2-5; D might be TRBD1 (6 bases). The germline CDR1 and CDR2 sequences are SGHTA and FQGNSA. This CDR3 comprises 19 residues. V was clipped by 2 bases and J by 2 bases, with 24 bases between them. CDR3: CASSLLQRSKTGLQETQYF. The CDR3 DNA follows: TGTGCCAGCAGCTTACTCCAACGGTCAAAAACAGGGCTTCAAGAGACCCAGTACTTC.

This CDR3 reads CASIETGTGGEQYF. DNA for the CDR3: TGTGCCAGCATAGAGACAGGGACCGGGGGCGAGCAGTACTTC. The chain has TRBV2 and TRBJ2-7; TRBD1 is a possible D gene (7 bases). This CDR3 comprises 14 residues. Germline V gene lookup returns CDR1 SNHLY and CDR2 FYNNEI. V lost 7 bases and J lost 6, with 19 bases in between. The variable domain in full, completed from reference TRBV2 and TRBJ2-7, reads EPEVTQTPSHQVTQMGQEVILRCVPISNHLYFYWYRQILGQKVEFLVSFYNNEISEKSEIFDDQFSVERPDGSNFTLKIRSTKLEDSAMYFCASIETGTGGEQYFGPGTRLTVT.

The table lists this clone with a count of one. The chain joins TRBV27 to TRBJ2-1, with 7 bases lining up with TRBD2. V gave up 1 base and J gave up 2 bases; unmatched junction bases: 2. This CDR3 has 15 residues. Germline CDR1 MNHEY, CDR2 SMNVEV (reference sequence). The CDR3 bases are TGTGCCAGCAGTTTATTGGGGGGGACCTACAATGAGCAGTTCTTC. This translates into CASSLLGGTYNEQFF.

V usage is TRBV4-1 and J usage is TRBJ2-4; 9 bases map to TRBD2. Germline trimming cut 0 bases from V and 4 bases from J; bases unmatched to any gene: 7. The CDR3 sequence is 17 residues long. The germline CDR1 and CDR2 sequences are MGHRA and YSYEKL. The DNA for the CDR3 is TGCGCCAGCAGCCAAGAGAGGCTAGCGGGAACTAAAAACATTCAGTACTTC. It codes for CASSQERLAGTKNIQYF.

Comment on this clone: The final CDR3 position lacks the conserved phenylalanine or tryptophan, pointing to a likely read error. The V gene is TRBV5-1, the J gene TRBJ1-1; weak D call: TRBD1 (5 bases). This CDR3 is built from 17 residues. Germline V lookup: CDR1 SGHRS, CDR2 YFSETQ. V lost 4 bases and J lost 8, with 27 bases in between. CDR3 in amino acids: CASSPRTQGRWGEEAFS. DNA of the CDR3: TGCGCCAGCAGCCCAAGGACCCAGGGTCGTTGGGGGGAGGAAGCTTTCTCT.

V gene TRBV9 combines with J gene TRBJ2-7, with TRBD2 identical over 8 bases. The CDR3 has 15 amino acids. V shed 4 bases, J shed 8 bases, and the junction held 14 bases outside the gene matches. CDR1 and CDR2 (germline): SGDLS, YYNGEE. The CDR3 reads CASSLGLANNEKQYF. The CDR3 nucleotides are TGTGCCAGCAGCTTAGGACTAGCAAACAATGAAAAGCAGTACTTC.

The chain couples TRBV30 to TRBJ2-1; D remains unclear. There are 14 residues in the CDR3. Germline values: CDR1 GTSNPN, CDR2 SVGIG (reference sequence). Trimming cost V 4 bases and J 3 bases, with 13 bases left between them. CDR3 in amino acids: CAWNLGSRYNEQFF. The CDR3, as DNA: TGTGCCTGGAATCTGGGCAGCCGCTACAATGAGCAGTTCTTC.

V gene TRBV18 combines with J gene TRBJ1-1; D not resolved. V was cut by 2 bases and J by 0 bases, with 4 bases left in between. Germline CDR1 and CDR2: KGHSH and LQKENI. The CDR3 is 13 residues long. In DNA, the CDR3 is TGTGCCAGCTCACCAACAGTGAACACTGAAGCTTTCTTT. Its translation: CASSPTVNTEAFF.

This clone was observed a few times. This rearrangement joins TRBV19 to TRBJ2-5, with TRBD2 as a possible D gene (6 bases). The J call may be wrong; the DNA end is better matched by TRBJ2-7. Germline CDR1 reads LNHDA; CDR2 reads SQIVND (reference sequence). The CDR3 length is 14 residues. The CDR3, as DNA: TGTGCCAGTAGTATAGCGGGAGCTGGCCACGAGCAGTACTTC. It specifies CASSIAGAGHEQYF.

This rearrangement joins TRBV2 to TRBJ2-2; D is perhaps TRBD1 (5 bases). Trimming cost V 7 bases and J 6 bases, with 9 bases left between them. The CDR3 length is 12 residues. In germline, CDR1 is SNHLY, CDR2 FYNNEI. The CDR3 DNA reads TGTGCCAGCACCCAGGGCGCCGGGGAGCTGTTTTTT. It specifies CASTQGAGELFF.

The chain carries TRBV6-5 and TRBJ1-1, with a tentative D call TRBD1 (6 bases). The CDR3 consists of 13 residues. CDR1 is MNHEY and CDR2 is SVGAGI in the germline V gene. V lost 7 bases to trimming and J lost 1 base, with 10 bases between them. The CDR3 loop is CASNLQGNTEAFF. The CDR3 region has the DNA TGTGCCAGCAACCTACAGGGGAACACTGAAGCTTTCTTT.